One and the same sample provided the 14 T cell receptor beta chains below, sequenced in a study of T cell responses to AZD1222 COVID-19 vaccine. Clones were sequenced by immunoSEQ multiplex PCR, and TCRdb holds only the in-frame ones, with some missing. The repertoire has roughly 80,000 clones, roughly 90% of them found once; the top ten carry approximately 4.5%. This specimen was peripheral blood, taken on day 0 of MenACWY control vaccination. These receptors were obtained from an adult in good health.

This clone has a single count. This rearrangement joins TRBV19 to TRBJ2-7; 8 bases match TRBD1. The CDR3 length is 17 residues. V dropped 6 bases and J dropped 4; count of bases not matched to a gene: 17. Germline V gene lookup returns CDR1 LNHDA and CDR2 SQIVND (reference sequence). CDR3 protein: CASRKIHRDRFQYEQYF. CDR3 bases: TGTGCCAGTAGGAAGATCCACCGGGACAGGTTTCAGTACGAGCAGTACTTC.

This sequence joins TRBV18 and TRBJ1-1, with a possible D match to TRBD1 (6 bases). The ends were cut back, 3 bases at V and 3 bases at J, with 8 bases in the middle. Germline V CDR1 and CDR2: KGHSH, LQKENI. The CDR3 is 13 residues long. The CDR3 is CASSPGQHTEAFF. In DNA form, the CDR3 reads TGTGCCAGCTCACCTGGACAGCACACTGAAGCTTTCTTT.

The chain carries TRBV6-5 and TRBJ1-1; unclear D gene. V was trimmed by 5 bases and J by 1 base, leaving 14 bases between them. The CDR3 is 15 residues long. Germline CDR1 is MNHEY and CDR2 is SVGAGI. The CDR3 is CASSPVPTGNTEAFF. CDR3 in DNA: TGTGCCAGCAGTCCGGTCCCTACCGGGAACACTGAAGCTTTCTTT.

J is TRBJ2-7 and V is TRBV7-2; 8 bases line up with TRBD2. Germline values: CDR1 SGHTA, CDR2 FQGNSA. J gave up 2 bases and V 0 bases, and 6 bases lay outside the gene matches. CDR3 length: 16 amino acids. The CDR3 spells CASSLATTSGTYEQYF. In DNA form, the CDR3 reads TGTGCCAGCAGCTTAGCCACTACTAGCGGAACCTACGAGCAGTACTTC.

The chain employs TRBV7-2 and TRBJ2-1, with 10 positions matching TRBD2. The CDR3 runs 16 residues. Germline-derived CDR1 and CDR2 are SGHTA and FQGNSA. The V and J ends lost 3 bases and 5 bases, in that order; junction bases with no gene match: 7. The CDR3 is CASSLIGGLANNEQFF. CDR3 in DNA: TGTGCCAGCAGCTTGATAGGGGGACTAGCGAACAATGAGCAGTTCTTC. The full variable domain, in which reference TRBV7-2 and TRBJ2-1 provide the parts outside the CDR3, is GAGVSQSPSNKVTEKGKDVELRCDPISGHTALYWYRQSLGQGLEFLIYFQGNSAPDKSGLPSDRFSAERTGGSVSTLTIQRTQQEDSAVYLCASSLIGGLANNEQFFGPGTRLTVL.

The chain couples TRBV5-8 to TRBJ2-1, with 7 bases matching TRBD2. V shed 2 bases, J shed 2 bases, and the junction held 4 bases outside the gene matches. The CDR3 contains 15 residues. Germline CDR1 is SGHTS and CDR2 is YDEGEE. CDR3: CASSFLAGAYNEQFF. CDR3 DNA: TGTGCCAGCAGCTTTCTGGCGGGGGCCTACAATGAGCAGTTCTTC.

The chain employs TRBV4-1 and TRBJ2-7; TRBD1 is a possible D gene (7 bases). The CDR3 has 17 residues. Trimming removed 3 bases at V and 0 bases at J, with 18 bases between. CDR1 and CDR2 (germline): MGHRA, YSYEKL. The CDR3 spells CASSQLSRGASSYEQYF. The CDR3 bases are TGCGCCAGCAGCCAGTTATCCAGGGGGGCGAGCTCCTACGAGCAGTACTTC.

The genes are TRBV3-1 (or the pseudogene TRBV3-2) and TRBJ1-5, with a possible D match to TRBD1 (5 bases). Trimming pared 2 bases from V and 5 bases from J, leaving 10 bases between. From germline, CDR1 is LGHDT and CDR2 YNNKEL (reference sequence). CDR3 length equals 14 residues. The CDR3, as DNA: TGTGCCAGCAGCCAAAGTCAGGGAGATCAGCCCCAGCATTTT. Amino acid sequence: CASSQSQGDQPQHF.

DNA for the CDR3: TGTGCCAGCAGCCCCAATTTGGCAGATACGCAGTATTTT. It yields the protein CASSPNLADTQYF. The gene calls are TRBV7-9 and TRBJ2-3; D ambiguous. CDR1 and CDR2 (germline): SEHNR, FQNEAQ (reference sequence). Trimming took 5 bases from V and 4 from J, leaving 10 bases between them. The CDR3 covers 13 residues.

The chain recombines TRBV29-1 with TRBJ2-1; 9 positions match TRBD1. Looked up from germline, CDR1 is SQVTM and CDR2 is ANQGSEA. This CDR3 has 13 amino acids. The CDR3 nucleotides are TGCAGTACCCCGGGACAGGGCAGAAATGAGCAGTTCTTC. As protein: CSTPGQGRNEQFF.

The V call is TRBV6-2 or TRBV6-3, the J call TRBJ1-2; TRBD1 might be the D (6 bases). Trimming left V 1 base short and J 8 bases short, with 14 bases between. This CDR3 has 14 residues. Germline V lookup: CDR1 MNHEY, CDR2 SVGEGT. CDR3 sequence: CASSYLMGASGYTF. CDR3 DNA sequence: TGTGCCAGCAGTTACTTAATGGGGGCGAGCGGCTACACCTTC.

The chain employs TRBV7-9 and TRBJ1-3, with D perhaps TRBD1 (6 bases). The CDR3 loop spans 16 amino acids. V was cut by 2 bases and J by 0 bases, with 11 bases left in between. Germline loops: CDR1 SEHNR, CDR2 FQNEAQ (reference sequence). For the CDR3, the DNA is TGTGCCAGCAGCTTACCAGGGGATTCCTCTGGAAACACCATATATTTT. It is translated as CASSLPGDSSGNTIYF.

The J gene is TRBJ2-5, the V gene TRBV9; the D is unclear. CDR1 and CDR2 (germline): SGDLS, YYNGEE. The germline V and J ends were trimmed by 0 bases and 5 bases, with 5 bases remaining between them. There are 12 residues in the CDR3. The CDR3 spells CASSVDGETQYF. The CDR3 DNA reads as TGTGCCAGCAGCGTAGACGGGGAGACCCAGTACTTC.

V and J are TRBV27 and TRBJ2-7; D gene unclear. Trimming left V 4 bases short and J 5 bases short, with 18 bases between. CDR1 is MNHEY and CDR2 is SMNVEV in the germline V gene (reference sequence). The CDR3 is 15 amino acids. The chain's CDR3 is CASSYAETPIDEQYF. CDR3 sequence (DNA): TGTGCCAGCAGTTATGCCGAGACACCCATAGACGAGCAGTACTTC.